The 31 T cell receptor beta chains in this list originate from one sample, sequenced in a study of shared clonotypes between healthy human individuals. The method was immunoSEQ multiplex PCR; TCRdb's version includes in-frame clones alone and lacks a portion of them. The sample comprises about 1.5 million clones, 95% to 99% of which are singletons, and 0.45% rests with the top ten. The sequencing sample was made of naive CD4+ T cells sorted from blood. Described subset: CD45RA+ positively selected. All receptors derive from a man aged 25 to 45 in good health.

CDR3 in DNA: TGTGCCAGCAGCTACGGACTAGCGCATTACAATGAGCAGTTCTTC. This gives the protein CASSYGLAHYNEQFF. J is TRBJ2-1 and V is TRBV7-8; TRBD2 aligns across 9 bases. The CDR3 is made up of 15 amino acids. Looked up from germline, CDR1 is SGHVS and CDR2 is FQNEAQ. J lost 4 bases, V lost 4 bases, and 5 bases had no gene match.

This clone was recorded only once. The rearrangement links TRBV27 to TRBJ2-7; D gene ambiguous. This CDR3 has 13 amino acids. Germline CDR1 MNHEY, CDR2 SMNVEV (reference sequence). Trimming removed 9 bases at V and 2 bases at J, with 14 bases between. The chain's CDR3 is CASGPPLAYEQYF. The CDR3 DNA reads as TGTGCCAGTGGGCCACCCTTAGCCTACGAGCAGTACTTC.

In regard to this clone: The same CDR3 is also encoded by other DNA sequences in this sample. V gene TRBV5-1 combines with J gene TRBJ2-3; no definite D call. Germline CDR1 and CDR2: SGHRS and YFSETQ. This CDR3 contains 14 residues. Trimming removed 0 bases from V and 1 base from J, with 6 bases in between. CDR3 in DNA: TGCGCCAGCAGCTTGGTATCCGGCACAGATACGCAGTATTTT. This encodes CASSLVSGTDTQYF.

This clone was found once. This chain connects TRBV28 to TRBJ2-2; D might be TRBD1 (6 bases). This CDR3 has 16 residues. The germline V and J ends were trimmed by 6 bases and 5 bases, with 19 bases remaining between them. CDR1 is MDHEN and CDR2 is SYDVKM in the germline V gene. The CDR3 coding sequence is TGTGCCAGCAGCCCCAAATACAGGGCTAAGACCGGGGAGCTGTTTTTT. As protein: CASSPKYRAKTGELFF.

The CDR3 DNA reads TGTGCCAGCAGTTCCCCGGGGGCTGGACAGCCCCAGCATTTT. Amino acids: CASSSPGAGQPQHF. The V gene is TRBV28, the J gene TRBJ1-5, with D perhaps matching TRBD1 (6 bases). Germline assignment: CDR1 MDHEN and CDR2 SYDVKM. The CDR3 contains 14 residues. With 4 bases removed from V and 7 bases from J, the gap between germline ends came to 14 bases.

The V gene is TRBV4-2, the J gene TRBJ2-2; D gene unclear. The CDR3 length is 15 residues. CDR1 is LGHNA, CDR2 YNFKEQ, per germline. The V and J ends lost 3 bases and 7 bases respectively, with 15 bases between them. The CDR3 spells CASSHPPGSGGELFF. In DNA form, the CDR3 reads TGTGCCAGCAGCCACCCGCCAGGCTCCGGCGGGGAGCTGTTTTTT.

CDR3 residues: CASSEPGYAYEQYF. Written as DNA, the CDR3 is TGTGCCAGCAGTGAACCAGGGTATGCCTACGAGCAGTACTTC. The chain is built from TRBV25-1 and TRBJ2-7; TRBD1 is a possible D gene (5 bases). The ends were cut back, 2 bases at V and 2 bases at J, with 10 bases in the middle. Germline V gene data show CDR1 as MGHDK and CDR2 as SYGVNS. The CDR3 contains 14 residues.

The V call is TRBV27, the J call TRBJ2-1; a weak D match, TRBD2 (6 bases). Trimming left V 3 bases short and J 1 base short, with 10 bases between. Germline CDR1 and CDR2: MNHEY and SMNVEV (reference sequence). The CDR3 runs 15 residues. Written as DNA, the CDR3 is TGTGCCAGCAGTTTTGAGGGAGGATCCTACAATGAGCAGTTCTTC. Translating gives CASSFEGGSYNEQFF.

The rearrangement uses TRBV10-1 and TRBJ2-3, with 8 nucleotides matching TRBD2. Germline V gives CDR1 WNHNN, CDR2 SYGVQD (reference sequence). The V and J ends lost 1 base and 9 bases, in that order; junction bases with no gene match: 6. The CDR3 consists of 14 residues. Here the CDR3 reads CASSEFSSGYTQYF. CDR3 sequence (DNA): TGCGCCAGCAGTGAGTTCTCTAGCGGGTACACGCAGTATTTT.

V and J are TRBV11-3 and TRBJ2-5, with 7 bases identical to TRBD2. Germline trimming cut 5 bases from V and 5 bases from J; bases unmatched to any gene: 11. Germline V gene data show CDR1 as SGHNT and CDR2 as YENEEA. CDR3 length: 15 amino acids. The CDR3, as DNA: TGTGCCAGCAGCACCAGGGAGGGCCTGAGGGAGACCCAGTACTTC. This gives the protein CASSTREGLRETQYF.

This chain connects TRBV6-5 to TRBJ2-2, with 7 bases that match TRBD1. The trim removed 7 bases at V and 8 bases at J, leaving 10 bases unmatched. The CDR3 totals 14 residues. CDR1 and CDR2 (germline): MNHEY, SVGAGI. The CDR3: CASKSTGVGGELFF. CDR3 DNA: TGTGCCAGCAAATCAACAGGGGTGGGTGGGGAGCTGTTTTTT.

In the case of this clone: This same CDR3 is encoded by further DNA sequences in the sample. The V gene is TRBV28, the J gene TRBJ2-7, with D possibly being TRBD2 (5 bases). Trimming removed 2 bases at V and 4 bases at J, with 9 bases between. CDR1 MDHEN and CDR2 SYDVKM come from the germline V gene. The CDR3 covers 13 residues. CDR3 sequence reads: CASSLAGIYEQYF. In DNA, the CDR3 is TGTGCCAGCAGTTTAGCCGGGATATACGAGCAGTACTTC.

The chain couples TRBV6-5 to TRBJ1-1; 10 bases fit TRBD1. Germline CDR1 reads MNHEY; CDR2 reads SVGAGI. After removal of 5 bases from V and 0 bases from J, the junction contained 3 bases not matched to a gene. The CDR3 spans 15 residues. In DNA, the CDR3 is TGTGCCAGCAGTAGACAGGGGGCCTTGAACACTGAAGCTTTCTTT. It translates to CASSRQGALNTEAFF.

In nucleotides, the CDR3 is TGTGCCAGCAGTGAAGTGGGGAACAGGGATTCGACTAACAATGAGCAGTTCTTC. The encoded protein is CASSEVGNRDSTNNEQFF. The V and J genes are TRBV2 and TRBJ2-1; D possibly corresponds to TRBD1 (6 bases). Germline CDR1 and CDR2: SNHLY and FYNNEI. The ends were cut back, 1 base at V and 5 bases at J, with 21 bases in the middle. The CDR3 consists of 18 residues.

This chain connects TRBV5-5 to TRBJ2-5; 15 nucleotides align to TRBD2. The germline V gene has CDR1 SGHKS and CDR2 YYEKEE (reference sequence). Trimming took 6 bases from V and 5 from J; bases not matched to a gene: 14. The CDR3 runs to 18 residues. The CDR3, as DNA: TGTGCCAGCATCGAAATGGGACTAGCGGGAGGAAGGTTGGAGACCCAGTACTTC. Its protein is CASIEMGLAGGRLETQYF.

The chain couples TRBV28 to TRBJ2-7, with TRBD1 matching 7 bases. The CDR3 consists of 15 residues. The trim removed 6 bases at V and 2 bases at J, leaving 10 bases unmatched. Germline V lookup: CDR1 MDHEN, CDR2 SYDVKM. DNA of the CDR3: TGTGCCAGCAGCCCACGGACAGGTGCTGCCTACGAGCAGTACTTC. As protein: CASSPRTGAAYEQYF.

The V call is TRBV5-1, the J call TRBJ2-2; 7 bases are shared with TRBD1. V lost 4 bases, J lost 8 bases, and 5 bases stayed unmatched. The germline V gene encodes CDR1 SGHRS and CDR2 YFSETQ. The CDR3 is 13 amino acids. This chain's CDR3 is CASSLDREGELFF. CDR3 DNA sequence: TGCGCCAGCAGCCTCGACAGGGAAGGGGAGCTGTTTTTT.

V gene TRBV6-1 combines with J gene TRBJ2-1, with TRBD1 as a possible D gene (6 bases). Between the trimmed V and J ends, which lost 3 bases and 4 bases, there was a span of 13 bases. Germline V gene lookup returns CDR1 MNHNS and CDR2 SASEGT. This CDR3 contains 15 residues. The CDR3 here is CASSDSGQIYNEQFF. CDR3 DNA sequence: TGTGCCAGCAGTGACTCCGGACAGATATACAATGAGCAGTTCTTC.

The chain links TRBV4-1 to TRBJ1-1; D unresolved. V lost 4 bases, J lost 5 bases, and 17 bases lay in between. The CDR3 has 15 residues. Germline-derived CDR1 and CDR2 are MGHRA and YSYEKL. The CDR3 sequence: CASSLRFQQNTEAFF. The CDR3 DNA reads as TGCGCCAGCAGCCTCAGGTTCCAGCAGAATACTGAAGCTTTCTTT.

This clone showed up just once. V gene TRBV13 combines with J gene TRBJ1-5; a possible D gene is TRBD1 (6 bases). The CDR3 totals 15 residues. Germline-derived CDR1 and CDR2 are PRHDT and FYEKMQ (reference sequence). The germline V and J ends were trimmed by 5 bases and 2 bases, with 13 bases remaining between them. CDR3 in DNA: TGTGCCAGCAGCCCGGGGGGCGGTGGCAATCAGCCCCAGCATTTT. Translation gives CASSPGGGGNQPQHF.

V gene TRBV6-5 combines with J gene TRBJ2-3, with 7 nucleotides matching TRBD1. V shed 7 bases, J shed 2 bases, and the junction held 9 bases outside the gene matches. The CDR3 runs to 15 residues. The germline V gene has CDR1 MNHEY and CDR2 SVGAGI. This CDR3 reads CASTNRGHNTDTQYF. The CDR3 bases are TGTGCCAGCACAAACAGGGGCCATAACACAGATACGCAGTATTTT.

This chain links TRBV1 with TRBJ2-7; TRBD2 is the table's D call and was not checked against the DNA. TRBV1 is annotated as a pseudogene. The CDR3 runs to 17 residues. The CDR3 reads CTSSQEESLVLAHEQYF. The CDR3 DNA sequence: TGCACCAGCAGCCAAGAAGAGTCACTAGTGCTTGCCCACGAGCAGTACTTC.

The chain is built from TRBV28 and TRBJ1-2; no firm D call. The germline V gene has CDR1 MDHEN and CDR2 SYDVKM. V gave up 2 bases and J gave up 5 bases, with 12 bases separating them. The CDR3 runs 14 residues. CDR3 DNA: TGTGCCAGCAGTTTAGGTGGGGTACATTATGGCTACACCTTC. The encoded protein is CASSLGGVHYGYTF.

The chain uses TRBV28 and TRBJ2-7; D ambiguous. Trimming left V 10 bases short and J 3 bases short, with 13 bases between. The length of the CDR3 is 12 residues. The germline V gene encodes CDR1 MDHEN and CDR2 SYDVKM. This CDR3 reads CATCSSLYEQYF. In DNA, the CDR3 is TGTGCCACGTGCAGTTCCCTCTACGAGCAGTACTTC.

The chain has TRBV5-6 and TRBJ2-3; D remains ambiguous. V dropped 4 bases and J dropped 7 bases, with 22 bases sitting between them. In germline, CDR1 is SGHDT, CDR2 YYEEEE. CDR3 size: 16 residues. Here the CDR3 reads CASSSRLQSAGNTQYF. CDR3 DNA sequence: TGTGCCAGCAGCAGCAGACTGCAATCGGCCGGAAATACGCAGTATTTT.

This chain connects TRBV4-2 to TRBJ2-2; TRBD2 matches 16 bases. The V segment lost 0 bases and the J segment 2 bases; nucleotides outside the gene matches: 3. Looked up from germline, CDR1 is LGHNA and CDR2 is YNFKEQ. The CDR3 length is 19 residues. CDR3 sequence: CASSQDGTSGRANTGELFF. CDR3 nucleotides: TGTGCCAGCAGCCAAGATGGGACTAGCGGGAGGGCCAACACCGGGGAGCTGTTTTTT.

The gene calls are TRBV29-1 and TRBJ2-1; 14 positions match TRBD2. CDR3 length: 17 amino acids. Germline CDR1 SQVTM, CDR2 ANQGSEA. V lost 7 bases, J lost 1 base, and 9 bases stayed unmatched. CDR3 nucleotides: TGCAGCGCCGGACTAGCGGGAGGAGGGGGGTCCTACAATGAGCAGTTCTTC. It specifies CSAGLAGGGGSYNEQFF.

The chain combines TRBV18 with TRBJ2-5; D gene unclear. With 4 bases removed from V and 2 bases from J, the gap between germline ends came to 17 bases. This CDR3 contains 16 residues. Looked up from germline, CDR1 is KGHSH and CDR2 is LQKENI. The CDR3 loop reads CASSLARLVNQETQYF. The CDR3 bases are TGTGCCAGCTCACTTGCAAGACTGGTAAATCAAGAGACCCAGTACTTC.

V is TRBV5-1 and J is TRBJ2-7; tentatively, D is TRBD2 (6 bases). With 4 bases removed from V and 5 bases from J, the gap between germline ends came to 13 bases. CDR3 size: 13 residues. In germline, CDR1 is SGHRS, CDR2 YFSETQ. DNA of the CDR3: TGCGCCAGCAGCACGGGACTGCCCCACGAGCAGTACTTC. Its translation: CASSTGLPHEQYF.

J is TRBJ2-3 and V is TRBV15; the match to TRBD1 covers 8 bases. The CDR3 extends over 16 amino acids. Germline lookup yields CDR1 LNHNV and CDR2 YYDKDF (reference sequence). Unmatched junction bases numbered 5, after V lost 1 base and J lost 2 bases. In DNA, the CDR3 is TGTGCCACCAGCAGAGGTTCGACAGGGGCCACAGATACGCAGTATTTT. Its translation is CATSRGSTGATDTQYF.

The V and J genes are TRBV15 and TRBJ2-1; 7 positions agree with TRBD1. The CDR3 covers 14 residues. The junction had 3 bases not matched to a gene; V was cut back by 5 bases and J by 2 bases. Germline values: CDR1 LNHNV, CDR2 YYDKDF (reference sequence). The CDR3 DNA sequence: TGTGCCACCAGCCCGACAGGGACCTACAATGAGCAGTTCTTC. Translation gives CATSPTGTYNEQFF.